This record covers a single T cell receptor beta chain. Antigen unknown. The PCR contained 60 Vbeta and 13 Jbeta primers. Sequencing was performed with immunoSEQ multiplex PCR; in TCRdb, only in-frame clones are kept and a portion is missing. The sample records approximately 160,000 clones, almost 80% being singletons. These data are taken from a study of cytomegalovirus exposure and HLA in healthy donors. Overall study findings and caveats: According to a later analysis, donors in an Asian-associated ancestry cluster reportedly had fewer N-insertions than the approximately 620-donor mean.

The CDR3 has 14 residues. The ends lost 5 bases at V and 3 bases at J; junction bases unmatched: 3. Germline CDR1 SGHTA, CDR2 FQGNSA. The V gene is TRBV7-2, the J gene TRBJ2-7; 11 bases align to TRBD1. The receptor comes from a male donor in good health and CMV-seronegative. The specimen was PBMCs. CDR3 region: CASSPGTGGYEQYF. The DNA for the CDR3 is TGTGCCAGCAGCCCAGGGACAGGGGGCTACGAGCAGTACTTC.